This section outlines one T cell receptor (beta chain) sequence together with its context. What it recognizes is unknown. These data come from a study of shared clonotypes between healthy human individuals. Points from the study as a whole: Estimated clonotype richness was generally higher in naive than memory subsets.

CDR1 is SGHAT and CDR2 is FQNNGV in the germline V gene. The CDR3 runs to 13 residues. Trimming left V 3 bases short and J 8 bases short, with 11 bases between. All the donors were Caucasian adults who lived in Nashville, Tennessee. Into CD45RA+ naive and CD45RA-negative memory subsets, the CD4+ cells were split. Repertoires were generated with immunoSEQ multiplex PCR, while TCRdb's copy carries only in-frame clones and drops some. The table shows a few hundred thousand clones, with around 97% occurring only once. Sequencing input: naive CD4+ T cells sorted from blood. Subset: CD45RA+ positively selected. This TCR was recovered from a woman aged 30 to 39 in good health. V usage is TRBV11-2 and J usage is TRBJ2-1; D is unresolved. The CDR3 DNA follows: TGTGCCAGCAGCTTGGGCGAGTATGATGAGCAGTTCTTC. Amino acid sequence: CASSLGEYDEQFF.